This entry lists 9 T cell receptor beta chains sequenced from one sample in a study of early T cells in non-severe SARS-CoV-2 infection (dated by TCRdb to the early 2020s). Library method: 5' RACE. Sequencing used a NextSeq 500. Using fastp at Q25 and MiXCR, TCRdb reprocessed the public reads and kept productive beta chains. Identical CDR3 proteins give one entry, which carries the most common genes and DNA. For this sample the table gives about 40,000 distinct CDR3 sequences, of which 23% were detected only once. The ten most abundant clones make up roughly 4.2% of the sample. Here the sequenced sample was whole blood, taken at baseline. These receptor sequences come from an adult who was a healthcare worker with PCR-confirmed SARS-CoV-2 infection or an uninfected control (not recorded which).

The J gene is TRBJ2-3, the V gene TRBV7-2, with D perhaps matching TRBD1 or TRBD2 (5 bases each). The length of the CDR3 is 14 residues. Trimming left V 1 base short and J 4 bases short, with 9 bases between. Germline CDR1 and CDR2: SGHTA and FQGNSA. CDR3 region: CASSLGGSADTQYF. The DNA for the CDR3 is TGTGCCAGCAGCTTAGGGGGGTCCGCAGATACGCAGTATTTT. The variable domain in full, completed from reference TRBV7-2 and TRBJ2-3, reads GAGVSQSPSNKVTEKGKDVELRCDPISGHTALYWYRQSLGQGLEFLIYFQGNSAPDKSGLPSDRFSAERTGGSVSTLTIQRTQQEDSAVYLCASSLGGSADTQYFGPGTRLTVL.

The chain uses TRBV20-1 and TRBJ2-1; D is unclear. Germline CDR1 DFQATT, CDR2 SNEGSKA (reference sequence). The ends were cut back, 6 bases at V and 5 bases at J, with 14 bases in the middle. The CDR3 runs 13 residues. CDR3 residues: CSALPDLHNEQFF. The CDR3 bases are TGCAGTGCGTTACCGGACCTGCACAATGAGCAGTTCTTC.

The chain employs TRBV11-2 and TRBJ2-2; the D call may be TRBD1 or TRBD2 (5 bases each). CDR3 length: 16 amino acids. In germline, CDR1 is SGHAT, CDR2 FQNNGV. Trimming took 4 bases from V and 6 from J, leaving 18 bases between them. The CDR3 sequence is CASSSNDGADPGELFF. The CDR3 bases are TGTGCCAGCAGCTCGAATGACGGGGCAGATCCCGGGGAGCTGTTTTTT.

This chain uses TRBV18 with TRBJ2-7, with D unclear. V was pared by 0 bases and J by 4 bases, with 7 bases between. Looked up from germline, CDR1 is KGHSH and CDR2 is LQKENI. This CDR3 comprises 13 residues. CDR3 nucleotide sequence: TGTGCCAGCTCACCACCGGACGCTTACGAGCAGTACTTC. Amino acids: CASSPPDAYEQYF.

The chain combines TRBV5-1 with TRBJ1-3, with no clear D. The CDR3 is made up of 16 amino acids. The ends were cut back, 0 bases at V and 1 base at J, with 11 bases in the middle. Germline V gives CDR1 SGHRS, CDR2 YFSETQ. The CDR3 here is CASSLALVGSGNTIYF. Here the CDR3 DNA reads TGCGCCAGCAGCTTGGCCCTAGTGGGGTCTGGAAACACCATATATTTT.

This clonotype was picked up many times. This chain connects TRBV6-1 to TRBJ2-2, with 13 bases fitting TRBD2. This CDR3 is built from 17 residues. The V and J ends lost 7 bases and 0 bases, in that order; junction bases with no gene match: 5. Germline loops: CDR1 MNHNS, CDR2 SASEGT. In nucleotides, the CDR3 is TGTGCCAGCACGGGACTAGCGGGACCCGCGAACACCGGGGAGCTGTTTTTT. It specifies CASTGLAGPANTGELFF.

This chain links TRBV7-2 with TRBJ2-1; no clear D gene. CDR1 and CDR2 from the germline V gene are SGHTA and FQGNSA. The CDR3 covers 13 residues. Trimming removed 4 bases at V and 2 bases at J, with 6 bases between. The CDR3 nucleotides are TGTGCCAGCAGCTCAGAACCCTACAATGAGCAGTTCTTC. It encodes CASSSEPYNEQFF.

V gene TRBV3-1 combines with J gene TRBJ1-1; tentatively, D is TRBD1 (6 bases). V lost 7 bases, J lost 2 bases, and 8 bases lay in between. Germline V CDR1 and CDR2: LGHDT, YNNKEL (reference sequence). This CDR3 spans 12 amino acids. CDR3 bases: TGTGCCAGCACAGGGGTCAACACTGAAGCTTTCTTT. It codes for CASTGVNTEAFF.

The rearrangement uses TRBV7-2 and TRBJ2-1; D may be TRBD2 (7 bases). The length of the CDR3 is 14 residues. Germline values: CDR1 SGHTA, CDR2 FQGNSA. The V and J ends lost 6 bases and 6 bases respectively, with 15 bases between them. The CDR3 spells CASSRAGATNEQFF. The CDR3 nucleotides are TGTGCCAGCAGTCGGGCGGGGGCCACCAATGAGCAGTTCTTC.